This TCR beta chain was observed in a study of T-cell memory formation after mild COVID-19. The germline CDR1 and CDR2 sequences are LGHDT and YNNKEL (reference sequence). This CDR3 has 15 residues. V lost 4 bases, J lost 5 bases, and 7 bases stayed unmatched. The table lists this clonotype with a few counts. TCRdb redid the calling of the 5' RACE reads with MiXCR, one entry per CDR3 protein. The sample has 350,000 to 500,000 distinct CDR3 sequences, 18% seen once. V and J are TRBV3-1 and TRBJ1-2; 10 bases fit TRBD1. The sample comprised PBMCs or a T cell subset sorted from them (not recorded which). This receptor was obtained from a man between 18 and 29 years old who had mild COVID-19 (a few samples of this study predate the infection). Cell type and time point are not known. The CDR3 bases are TGTGCCAGCAGCCCCCGGGACAGGGGTGGGTATGGCTACACCTTC. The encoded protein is CASSPRDRGGYGYTF.